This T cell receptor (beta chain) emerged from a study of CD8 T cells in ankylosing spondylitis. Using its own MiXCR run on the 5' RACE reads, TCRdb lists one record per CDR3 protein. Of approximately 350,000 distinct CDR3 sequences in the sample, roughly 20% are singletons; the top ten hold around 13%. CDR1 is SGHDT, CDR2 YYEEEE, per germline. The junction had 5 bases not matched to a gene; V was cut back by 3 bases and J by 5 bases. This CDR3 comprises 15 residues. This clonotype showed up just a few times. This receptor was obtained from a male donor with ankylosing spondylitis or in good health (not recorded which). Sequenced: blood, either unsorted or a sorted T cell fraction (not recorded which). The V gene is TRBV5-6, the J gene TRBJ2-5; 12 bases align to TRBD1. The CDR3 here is CASSWGTGGSETQYF. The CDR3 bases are TGTGCCAGCAGCTGGGGGACAGGGGGCTCGGAGACCCAGTACTTC.